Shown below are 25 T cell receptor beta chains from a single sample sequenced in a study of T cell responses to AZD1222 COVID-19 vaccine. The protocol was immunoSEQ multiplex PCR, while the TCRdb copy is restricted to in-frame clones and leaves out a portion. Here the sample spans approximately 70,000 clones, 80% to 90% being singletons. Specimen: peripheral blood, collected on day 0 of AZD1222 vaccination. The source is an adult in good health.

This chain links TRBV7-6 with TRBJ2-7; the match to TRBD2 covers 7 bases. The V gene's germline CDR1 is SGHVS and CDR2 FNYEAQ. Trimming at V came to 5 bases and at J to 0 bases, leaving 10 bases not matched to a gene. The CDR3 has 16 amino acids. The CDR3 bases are TGTGCCAGCAGCCCTCGTTCGGGGGGTCGCTCCTACGAGCAGTACTTC. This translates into CASSPRSGGRSYEQYF.

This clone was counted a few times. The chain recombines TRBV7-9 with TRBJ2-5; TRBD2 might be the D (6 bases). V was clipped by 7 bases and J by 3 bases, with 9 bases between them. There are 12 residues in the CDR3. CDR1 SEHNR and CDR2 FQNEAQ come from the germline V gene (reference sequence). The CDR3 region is CASMGEEETQYF. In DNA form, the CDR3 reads TGTGCCAGCATGGGGGAGGAAGAGACCCAGTACTTC.

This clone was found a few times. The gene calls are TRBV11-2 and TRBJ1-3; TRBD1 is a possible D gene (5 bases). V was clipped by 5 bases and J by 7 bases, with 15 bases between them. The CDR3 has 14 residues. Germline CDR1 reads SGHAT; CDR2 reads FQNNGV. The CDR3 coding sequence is TGTGCCAGCAGCCTCTCGGATGGGGCTAACACCATATATTTT. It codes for CASSLSDGANTIYF. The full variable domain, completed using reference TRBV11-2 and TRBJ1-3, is EAGVAQSPRYKIIEKRQSVAFWCNPISGHATLYWYQQILGQGPKLLIQFQNNGVVDDSQLPKDRFSAERLKGVDSTLKIQPAKLEDSAVYLCASSLSDGANTIYFGEGSWLTVV.

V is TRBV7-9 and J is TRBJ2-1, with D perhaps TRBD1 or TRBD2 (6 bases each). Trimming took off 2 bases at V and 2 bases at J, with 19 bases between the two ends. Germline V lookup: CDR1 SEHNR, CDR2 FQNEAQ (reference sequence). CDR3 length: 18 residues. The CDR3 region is CASSLRGVGTRTYNEQFF. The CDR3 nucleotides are TGTGCCAGCAGCTTAAGGGGGGTTGGGACTCGGACCTACAATGAGCAGTTCTTC.

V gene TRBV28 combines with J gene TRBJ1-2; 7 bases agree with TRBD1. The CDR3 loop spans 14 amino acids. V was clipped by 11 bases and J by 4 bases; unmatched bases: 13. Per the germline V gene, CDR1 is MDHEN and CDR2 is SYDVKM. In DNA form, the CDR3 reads TGTGCCTCCCGGGCTAGGGGGCCGCCCTATGGCTACACCTTC. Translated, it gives CASRARGPPYGYTF.

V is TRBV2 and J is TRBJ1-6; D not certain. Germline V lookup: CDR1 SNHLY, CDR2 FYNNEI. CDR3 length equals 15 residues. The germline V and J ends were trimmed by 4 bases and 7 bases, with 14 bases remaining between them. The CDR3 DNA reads TGTGCCAGCAGTGGTGAGGCAGGAAGAAATTCACCCCTCCACTTT. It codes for CASSGEAGRNSPLHF.

CDR3 nucleotides: TGTGCCAGCACCCCCCATCAGACAGAGGAGGGCACCATATATTTT. Translating gives CASTPHQTEEGTIYF. The rearrangement uses TRBV6-6 and TRBJ1-3; weak D call: TRBD1 (5 bases). The ends were cut back, 7 bases at V and 9 bases at J, with 22 bases in the middle. This CDR3 region has 15 residues. Germline V gives CDR1 MNHNY, CDR2 SVGAGI (reference sequence).

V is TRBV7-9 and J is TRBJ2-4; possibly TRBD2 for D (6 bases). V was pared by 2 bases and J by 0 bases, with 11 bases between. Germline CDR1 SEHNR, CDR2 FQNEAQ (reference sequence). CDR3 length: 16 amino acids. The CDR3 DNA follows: TGTGCCAGCAGCTTACGCGGGGTTCAAGCCAAAAACATTCAGTACTTC. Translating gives CASSLRGVQAKNIQYF.

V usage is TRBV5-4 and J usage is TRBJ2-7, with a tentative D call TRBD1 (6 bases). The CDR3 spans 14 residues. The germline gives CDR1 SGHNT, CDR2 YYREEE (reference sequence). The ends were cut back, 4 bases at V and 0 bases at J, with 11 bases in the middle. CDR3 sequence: CASSAGAISYEQYF. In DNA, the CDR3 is TGTGCCAGCAGCGCAGGGGCGATCTCCTACGAGCAGTACTTC. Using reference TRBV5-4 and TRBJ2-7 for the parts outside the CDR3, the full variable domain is ETGVTQSPTHLIKTRGQQVTLRCSSQSGHNTVSWYQQALGQGPQFIFQYYREEENGRGNFPPRFSGLQFPNYSSELNVNALELDDSALYLCASSAGAISYEQYFGPGTRLTVT.

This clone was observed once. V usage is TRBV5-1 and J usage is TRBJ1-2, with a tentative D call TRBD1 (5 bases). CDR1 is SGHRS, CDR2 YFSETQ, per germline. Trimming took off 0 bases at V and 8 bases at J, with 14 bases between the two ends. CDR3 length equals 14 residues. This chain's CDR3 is CASSLEEGRGGYTF. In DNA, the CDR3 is TGCGCCAGCAGCTTGGAGGAGGGGCGAGGAGGCTACACCTTC. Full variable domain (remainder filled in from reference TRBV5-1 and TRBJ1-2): KAGVTQTPRYLIKTRGQQVTLSCSPISGHRSVSWYQQTPGQGLQFLFEYFSETQRNKGNFPGRFSGRQFSNSRSEMNVSTLELGDSALYLCASSLEEGRGGYTFGSGTRLTVV.

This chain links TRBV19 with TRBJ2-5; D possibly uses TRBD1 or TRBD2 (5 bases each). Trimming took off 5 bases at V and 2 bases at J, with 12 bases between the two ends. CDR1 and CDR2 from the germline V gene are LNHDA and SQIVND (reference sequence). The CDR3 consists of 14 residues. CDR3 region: CASSLGTAQETQYF. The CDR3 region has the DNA TGTGCCAGTAGTCTCGGGACGGCTCAAGAGACCCAGTACTTC.

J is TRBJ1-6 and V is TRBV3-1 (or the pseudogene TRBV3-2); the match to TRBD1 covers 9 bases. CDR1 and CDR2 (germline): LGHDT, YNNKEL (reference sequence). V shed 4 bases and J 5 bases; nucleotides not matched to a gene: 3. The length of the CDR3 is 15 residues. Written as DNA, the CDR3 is TGTGCCAGCAGCCCCGGGACAGGGCATAATTCACCCCTCCACTTT. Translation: CASSPGTGHNSPLHF.

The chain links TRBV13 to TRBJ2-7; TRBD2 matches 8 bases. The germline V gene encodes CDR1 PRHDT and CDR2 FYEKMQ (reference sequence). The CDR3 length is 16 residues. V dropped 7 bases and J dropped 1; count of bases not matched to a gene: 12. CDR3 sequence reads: CASKLGLAGSSYEQYF. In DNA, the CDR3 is TGTGCCAGCAAACTGGGCTTAGCGGGGAGTTCCTACGAGCAGTACTTC.

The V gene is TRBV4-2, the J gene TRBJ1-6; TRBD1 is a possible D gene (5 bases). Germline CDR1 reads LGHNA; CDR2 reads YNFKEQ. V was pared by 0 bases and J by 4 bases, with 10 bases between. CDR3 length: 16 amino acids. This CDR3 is CASSQEGDVYNSPLHF. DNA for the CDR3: TGTGCCAGCAGCCAAGAAGGGGACGTGTATAATTCACCCCTCCACTTT.

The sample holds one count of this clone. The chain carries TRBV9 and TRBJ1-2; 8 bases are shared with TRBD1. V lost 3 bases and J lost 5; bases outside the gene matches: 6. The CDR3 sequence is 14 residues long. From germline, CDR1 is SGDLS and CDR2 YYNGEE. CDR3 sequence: CASSGTGPWYGYTF. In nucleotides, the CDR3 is TGTGCCAGCAGCGGGACAGGGCCTTGGTATGGCTACACCTTC.

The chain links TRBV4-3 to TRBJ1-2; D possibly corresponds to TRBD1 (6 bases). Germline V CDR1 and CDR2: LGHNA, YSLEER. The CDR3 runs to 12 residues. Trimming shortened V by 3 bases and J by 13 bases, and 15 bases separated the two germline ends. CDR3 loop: CASSQGGRASTF. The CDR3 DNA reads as TGCGCCAGCAGCCAGGGGGGCCGGGCGTCCACCTTC.

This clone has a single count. The CDR3 spells CASSLQGNQPQHF. CDR3 nucleotide sequence: TGCGCCAGCAGCCTACAGGGCAATCAGCCCCAGCATTTT. The J gene is TRBJ1-5, the V gene TRBV5-1; perhaps TRBD1 as D (5 bases). The CDR3 contains 13 residues. The V end lost 4 bases, the J end lost 2 bases, and 7 bases lay between the germline ends. Germline CDR1 and CDR2: SGHRS and YFSETQ.

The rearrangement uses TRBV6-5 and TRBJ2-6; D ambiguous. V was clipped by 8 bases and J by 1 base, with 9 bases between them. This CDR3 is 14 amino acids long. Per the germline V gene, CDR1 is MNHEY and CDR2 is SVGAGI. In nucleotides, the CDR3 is TGTGCCAGCCGGGCCTCATCTGGGGCCAACGTCCTGACTTTC. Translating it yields CASRASSGANVLTF.

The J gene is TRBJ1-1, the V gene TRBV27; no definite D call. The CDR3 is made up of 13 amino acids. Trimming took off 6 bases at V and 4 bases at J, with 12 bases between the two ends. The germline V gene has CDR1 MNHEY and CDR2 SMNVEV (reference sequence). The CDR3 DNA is TGTGCCAGCAGGCTGGGATTACGCACTGAAGCTTTCTTT. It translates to CASRLGLRTEAFF.

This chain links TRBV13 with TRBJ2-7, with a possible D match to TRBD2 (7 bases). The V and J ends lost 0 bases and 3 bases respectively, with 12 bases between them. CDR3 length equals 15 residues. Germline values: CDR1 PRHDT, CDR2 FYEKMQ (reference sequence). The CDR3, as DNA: TGTGCCAGCAGCTTAGGAGGGGAGGGGGTCTACGAGCAGTACTTC. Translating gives CASSLGGEGVYEQYF.

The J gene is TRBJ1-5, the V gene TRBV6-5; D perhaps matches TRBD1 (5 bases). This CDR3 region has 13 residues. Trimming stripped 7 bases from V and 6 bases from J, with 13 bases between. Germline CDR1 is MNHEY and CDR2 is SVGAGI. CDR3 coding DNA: TGTGCCAGCATTCTTTCAGGGTCTCAGCCCCAGCATTTT. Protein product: CASILSGSQPQHF.

The CDR3 protein is CASRKAQEETQYF. The CDR3 DNA reads as TGTGCCAGTAGAAAGGCCCAAGAAGAGACCCAGTACTTC. The V gene is TRBV19, the J gene TRBJ2-5, with D unresolved. The CDR3 is 13 amino acids. V lost 6 bases, J lost 3 bases, and 11 bases lay in between. Germline-derived CDR1 and CDR2 are LNHDA and SQIVND (reference sequence). The full variable domain, its missing parts supplied by reference TRBV19 and TRBJ2-5, is DGGITQSPKYLFRKEGQNVTLSCEQNLNHDAMYWYRQDPGQGLRLIYYSQIVNDFQKGDIAEGYSVSREKKESFPLTVTSAQKNPTAFYLCASRKAQEETQYFGPGTRLLVL.

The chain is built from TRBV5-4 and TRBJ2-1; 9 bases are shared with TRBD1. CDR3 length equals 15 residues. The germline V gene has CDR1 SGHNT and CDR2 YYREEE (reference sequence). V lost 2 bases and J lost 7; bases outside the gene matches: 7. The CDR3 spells CASSFWGTGNNEQFF. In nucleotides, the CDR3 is TGTGCCAGCAGCTTTTGGGGGACAGGGAATAATGAGCAGTTCTTC.

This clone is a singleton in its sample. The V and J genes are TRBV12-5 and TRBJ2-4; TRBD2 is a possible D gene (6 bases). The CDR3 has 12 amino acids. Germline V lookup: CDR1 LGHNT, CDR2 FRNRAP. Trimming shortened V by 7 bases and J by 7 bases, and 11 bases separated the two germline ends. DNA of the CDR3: TGTGCTAGTGCTAAGGACTATAACATTCAGTACTTC. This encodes CASAKDYNIQYF.

Here the CDR3 DNA reads TGCGCCAGCAGCCAATCCCTCGGGACAGGACTAATGAACACTGAAGCTTTCTTT. Translation gives CASSQSLGTGLMNTEAFF. The chain carries TRBV4-3 and TRBJ1-1; 8 bases fit TRBD1. This CDR3 is built from 18 residues. CDR1 and CDR2 from the germline V gene are LGHNA and YSLEER. Losses at the gene ends were 2 bases for V and 0 bases for J; bases not matched to a gene: 11.